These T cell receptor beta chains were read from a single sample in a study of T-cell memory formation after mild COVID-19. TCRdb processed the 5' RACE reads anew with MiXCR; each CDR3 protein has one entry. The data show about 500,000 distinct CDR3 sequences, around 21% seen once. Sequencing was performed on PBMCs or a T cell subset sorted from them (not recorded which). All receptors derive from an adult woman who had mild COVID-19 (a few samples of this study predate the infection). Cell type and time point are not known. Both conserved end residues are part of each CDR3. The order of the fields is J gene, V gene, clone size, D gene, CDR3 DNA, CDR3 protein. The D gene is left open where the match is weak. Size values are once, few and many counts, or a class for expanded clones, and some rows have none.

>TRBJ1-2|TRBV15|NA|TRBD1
TGTGCCACCAGCCTAGGGGACAGGAACTATGGCTACACCTTC
CATSLGDRNYGYTF
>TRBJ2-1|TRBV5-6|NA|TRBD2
TGTGCCAGCAGCTTGGGTCCGGTATTTCTCGGGGGGACGGACGGTGAGCAGTTCTTC
CASSLGPVFLGGTDGEQFF
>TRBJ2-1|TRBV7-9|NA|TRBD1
TGTGCCAGCAGCTTTATGTCTCGGACAGGGACGGGCGAGCAGTTCTTC
CASSFMSRTGTGEQFF
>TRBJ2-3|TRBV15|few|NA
TGTGCCACCAGCGGGTTACAGGTGACAGGCGACCCAGATACGCAGTATTTT
CATSGLQVTGDPDTQYF
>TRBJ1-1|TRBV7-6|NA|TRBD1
TGTGCCAGCAGCGCGGGACAGTCGAACACTGAAGCTTTCTTT
CASSAGQSNTEAFF
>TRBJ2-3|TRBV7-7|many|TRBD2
TGTGCCAGCAGCTTAGAACGGGGGGGCACAGATACGCAGTATTTT
CASSLERGGTDTQYF
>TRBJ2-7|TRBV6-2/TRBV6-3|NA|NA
TGTGCCAGCAGTTACCCAGGGAAGGACGAGCAGTACTTC
CASSYPGKDEQYF
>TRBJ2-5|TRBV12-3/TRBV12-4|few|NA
TGTGCCAGCAGTTTAGCGCCCGGTGCCCAGTACTTC
CASSLAPGAQYF
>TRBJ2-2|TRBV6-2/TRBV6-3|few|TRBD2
TGTGCCAGCAGTTCCGCCCCCAGCGGGAGGACCGGGGAGCTGTTTTTT
CASSSAPSGRTGELFF
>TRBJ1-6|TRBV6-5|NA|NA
TGTGCCAGCAGTTACACCCGGGGGGCAGGATCACCCCTCCACTTT
CASSYTRGAGSPLHF
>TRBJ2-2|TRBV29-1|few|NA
TGCAGCGGCCAGGGGCGAAGCACCGGGGAGCTGTTTTTT
CSGQGRSTGELFF
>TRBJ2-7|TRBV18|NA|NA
TGTGCCAGCTCACCTAACAGGGGAGGCTACGAGCAGTACTTC
CASSPNRGGYEQYF
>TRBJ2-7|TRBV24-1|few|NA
TGTGCCACCAGTCCGACAGTCTACGAGCAGTACTTC
CATSPTVYEQYF
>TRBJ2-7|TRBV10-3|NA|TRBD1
TGTGCCATCAGTGAGGCAGGACAGGGGGCGTACGAGCAGTACTTC
CAISEAGQGAYEQYF
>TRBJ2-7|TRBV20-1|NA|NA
TGCAGTGCTAGAGATGGGGCAGCCTCCTACGAGCAGTACTTC
CSARDGAASYEQYF
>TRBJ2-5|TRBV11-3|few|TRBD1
TGTGCCAGCAGCCAGCGACAGGGATTGGAAAAAGAGACCCAGTACTTC
CASSQRQGLEKETQYF
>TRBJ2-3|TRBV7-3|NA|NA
TGTGCCAGCAGCTGGGGCAGCAACTCGGGAGATACGCAGTATTTT
CASSWGSNSGDTQYF
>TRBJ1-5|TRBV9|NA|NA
TGTGCCAGCAGCCCCGGGGCCAATAGCAATCAGCCCCAGCATTTT
CASSPGANSNQPQHF
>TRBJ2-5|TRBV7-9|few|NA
TGTGCCAGCCTCCCAGAATACGAGGCCCAGTACTTC
CASLPEYEAQYF
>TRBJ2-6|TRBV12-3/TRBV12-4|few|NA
TGTGCCAGCAGCTATGGGCCTCTCGACTCTGGGGCCAACGTCCTGACTTTC
CASSYGPLDSGANVLTF
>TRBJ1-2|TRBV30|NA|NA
TGTGCCTGGATGGGGGCGAGGGCCTTCTATGGCTACACCTTC
CAWMGARAFYGYTF
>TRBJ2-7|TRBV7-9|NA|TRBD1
TGTGCCAGCAGCAAGACAGGGAGAGCCTACGAGCAGTACTTC
CASSKTGRAYEQYF
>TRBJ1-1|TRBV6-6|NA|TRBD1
TGTGCCAGCAGTTACCCAAGGACAGGGGGCGCGAACACTGAAGCTTTCTTT
CASSYPRTGGANTEAFF
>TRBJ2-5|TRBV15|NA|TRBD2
TGTGCCACCACCAAGACTTTGCTAGCGGGTGAAGAGACCCAGTACTTC
CATTKTLLAGEETQYF
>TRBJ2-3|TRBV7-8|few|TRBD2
TGTGCCAGCAGCAGAGGACTAGCGGCATTAGCGGATACGCAGTATTTT
CASSRGLAALADTQYF
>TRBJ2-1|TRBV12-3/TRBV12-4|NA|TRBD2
TGTGCCAGCAGTTCCCTGCGGCGGGGACTAGCGGGGGGGAGCTCCTACAATGAGCAGTTCTTC
CASSSLRRGLAGGSSYNEQFF
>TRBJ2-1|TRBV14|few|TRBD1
TGTGCCAGCAGCCAAGATATTCGAGGTCAGGGGGTCCCCCTTGGGCAGTTCTTC
CASSQDIRGQGVPLGQFF
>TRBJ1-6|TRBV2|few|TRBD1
TGTGCCAGCGGACTCGACAGGGATTATGGGAAGTCACCCCTCCACTTT
CASGLDRDYGKSPLHF
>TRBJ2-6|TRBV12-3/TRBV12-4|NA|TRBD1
TGTGCCAGCGCTCAGGGGGCTGGGGCCAACGTCCTGACTTTC
CASAQGAGANVLTF
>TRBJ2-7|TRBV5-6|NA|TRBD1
TGTGCCAGCAGCGAGACAGGGGATGCCTACGAGCAGTACTTC
CASSETGDAYEQYF
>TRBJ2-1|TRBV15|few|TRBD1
TGTGCCACCAGCAGAGATCCCGGGACAGGGGGCTCCAATGAGCAGTTCTTC
CATSRDPGTGGSNEQFF
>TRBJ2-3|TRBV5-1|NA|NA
TGCGCCAGCAGCTACCTGACCCAGGGGCAGGATACGCAGTATTTT
CASSYLTQGQDTQYF
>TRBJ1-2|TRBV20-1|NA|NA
TGCAGTGCTAGAGATGGTCGAGGGTTCTATGGCTACACCTTC
CSARDGRGFYGYTF
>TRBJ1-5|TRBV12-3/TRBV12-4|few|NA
TGTGCCAGCAGTCCCGGGACACTGGAATCATGGCAGCATTTT
CASSPGTLESWQHF
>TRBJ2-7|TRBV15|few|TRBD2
TGTGCCACCAGCAGAGTAGCGGGAGGCCACGAGCAGTACTTC
CATSRVAGGHEQYF
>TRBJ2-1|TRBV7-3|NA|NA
TGTGCCAGCAGCCCAAGACGATTGCTTGAGAGCTCCTACAATGAGCAGTTCTTC
CASSPRRLLESSYNEQFF
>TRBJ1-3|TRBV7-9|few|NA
TGTGCCAGCAGCTTACTCGAGGCCCTCTCTGGAAACACCATATATTTT
CASSLLEALSGNTIYF
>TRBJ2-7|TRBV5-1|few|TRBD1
TGCGCCAGCAGCGCCCCCCGGGACAGGGGGACATACGAGCAGTACTTC
CASSAPRDRGTYEQYF
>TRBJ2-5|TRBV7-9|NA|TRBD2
TGTGCCAGCACCAAACGGGGGGGGTTGGAGACCCAGTACTTC
CASTKRGGLETQYF
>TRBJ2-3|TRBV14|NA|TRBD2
TGTGCCAGCAGCCACGGGGGGGCTGGGACGGCAGATACGCAGTATTTT
CASSHGGAGTADTQYF
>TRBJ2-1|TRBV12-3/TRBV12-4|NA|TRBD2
TGTGCCAGCAGTTCACTAGCGGGGGCCTCCAATGAGCAGTTCTTC
CASSSLAGASNEQFF
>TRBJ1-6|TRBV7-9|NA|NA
TGTGCCAGCAGCTTGTACGGGGAGCGTTCACCCCTCCACTTT
CASSLYGERSPLHF
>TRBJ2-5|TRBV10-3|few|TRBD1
TGTGCCATCAGTCAGACAGGGGCCCAAGAGACCCAGTACTTC
CAISQTGAQETQYF
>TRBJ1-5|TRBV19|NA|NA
TGTGCCAGTAGTATACAGGATAGCAATCAGCCCCAGCATTTT
CASSIQDSNQPQHF
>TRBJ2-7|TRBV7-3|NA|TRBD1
TGTGCCAGCAGCTCCTCCGGGACAGCTTACGAGCAGTACTTC
CASSSSGTAYEQYF
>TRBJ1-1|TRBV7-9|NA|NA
TGTGCCAGCAGCTTAGGTCAGGCGGGTTGGGCTGAAGCTTTCTTT
CASSLGQAGWAEAFF